Listed here are 4 T cell receptor beta chains from one sample, sequenced in a study of graft-versus-host responses after intestinal transplantation. These receptors' targets are unknown. Here immunoSEQ multiplex PCR was the method, and the copy in TCRdb shows in-frame clones only, minus some. Here the sample spans 65,000 to 90,000 clones, 80% to 90% being singletons. The sample here was unstimulated CD8+ T cells sorted from spleen or lymph node cells, taken before intestinal transplant. The receptors here all came from a human donor who received an intestinal transplant.

The rearrangement joins TRBV28 to TRBJ2-1; 12 nucleotides match TRBD2. Trimming took 1 base from V and 2 from J; bases not matched to a gene: 6. Germline CDR1 is MDHEN and CDR2 is SYDVKM. The CDR3 sequence is 18 residues long. This CDR3 reads CASSLFPSGRATYNEQFF. Written as DNA, the CDR3 is TGTGCCAGCAGTTTATTTCCTAGCGGGAGGGCCACCTACAATGAGCAGTTCTTC.

The chain employs TRBV2 and TRBJ2-3; perhaps TRBD1 as D (5 bases). The CDR3 runs 13 residues. V was shortened by 6 bases and J by 2 bases, with 9 bases between the two germline ends. Germline V gene sequence: CDR1 SNHLY, CDR2 FYNNEI. CDR3 loop: CASRAGYTDTQYF. In DNA, the CDR3 is TGTGCCAGCAGGGCAGGGTACACAGATACGCAGTATTTT.

V is TRBV27 and J is TRBJ2-7, with TRBD1 matching over 10 bases. This CDR3 is 14 amino acids long. J gave up 4 bases and V 3 bases, and 3 bases lay outside the gene matches. CDR1 is MNHEY, CDR2 SMNVEV, per germline (reference sequence). The CDR3: CASSFRDRGYEQYF. The CDR3 region has the DNA TGTGCCAGCAGTTTCCGGGACAGGGGATACGAGCAGTACTTC.

This chain links TRBV4-2 with TRBJ2-3; D is uncertain. The CDR3 spans 18 residues. V dropped 2 bases and J dropped 5 bases, with 23 bases sitting between them. Germline CDR1 is LGHNA and CDR2 is YNFKEQ. In DNA form, the CDR3 reads TGTGCCAGCAGCCAACCCACCCTAGGATCCGGTGTGGTAGATACGCAGTATTTT. It encodes CASSQPTLGSGVVDTQYF.